This T cell receptor (beta chain) was identified in a study of T cells after yellow fever vaccination. General study points: CD4 and CD8 compartments shared a small share of clonotypes.

By 5'RACE template switching, TCR cDNA was produced, with a universal primer site and UMIs added in the process. TCRdb passed the 5' RACE reads through MiXCR, listing each CDR3 protein once. Of around 350,000 distinct CDR3 sequences listed, about 6% are singletons. From germline, CDR1 is SGHAT and CDR2 FQNNGV. Trimming took 5 bases from V and 0 from J; bases not matched to a gene: 8. The CDR3 totals 18 residues. This clonotype came up many times. What it recognizes is unknown. The genes are TRBV11-2 and TRBJ2-3; 13 bases map to TRBD2. This sequence was found in a young man who received the YFV17D yellow fever vaccine. The specimen comprised PBMCs, sampled 5 days after the yellow fever booster vaccination. The CDR3 DNA reads as TGTGCCAGCAGCGAAGGACTAGCGGGGGCCCTTAGCACAGATACGCAGTATTTT. Translation: CASSEGLAGALSTDTQYF.